These 27 T cell receptor beta chains came from one sample sequenced in a study of shared clonotypes between healthy human individuals. Measured with immunoSEQ multiplex PCR; TCRdb has only the in-frame clones, and not every one. Of millions of clones detected, roughly 95% appear once; the ten largest clones hold 0.13%. The specimen sequenced was naive CD4+ T cells sorted from blood. Regarding subset: CD45RA+ positively selected. These receptor sequences come from a man younger than 30 in good health.

As regards this clone: The sample holds other DNA sequences that translate to the same CDR3. The chain links TRBV2 to TRBJ1-5; D gene unclear. Germline V lookup: CDR1 SNHLY, CDR2 FYNNEI. Trimming pared 3 bases from V and 7 bases from J, leaving 7 bases between. The CDR3 is 12 residues long. The CDR3 nucleotides read TGTGCCAGCAGTGAGACGCGGCAGCCCCAGCATTTT. This sequence encodes CASSETRQPQHF.

This chain joins TRBV18 and TRBJ1-4, with 9 nucleotides matching TRBD1. V shed 2 bases, J shed 4 bases, and the junction held 5 bases outside the gene matches. Germline CDR1 reads KGHSH; CDR2 reads LQKENI. The CDR3 length is 16 residues. CDR3 coding DNA: TGTGCCAGCTCACCATTTACGACAGGGGGTAATGAAAAACTGTTTTTT. Translated: CASSPFTTGGNEKLFF.

J is TRBJ1-5 and V is TRBV7-9; 10 bases map to TRBD1. The V gene end was trimmed by 1 base and the J gene end by 6 bases; junction bases not matched to a gene: 3. Germline CDR1 SEHNR, CDR2 FQNEAQ (reference sequence). This CDR3 spans 15 amino acids. CDR3 protein: CASSLETGGPQPQHF. CDR3 nucleotide sequence: TGTGCCAGCAGCTTAGAGACAGGGGGCCCTCAGCCCCAGCATTTT.

The V gene is TRBV18, the J gene TRBJ1-1; 7 positions match TRBD1. With 5 bases clipped from V and 4 bases from J, the junction kept 10 bases outside the gene matches. CDR1 and CDR2 (germline): KGHSH, LQKENI. CDR3 size: 15 residues. This CDR3 is CASSYGDSGSTEAFF. In nucleotides, the CDR3 is TGTGCCAGCTCATATGGGGACAGTGGGTCCACTGAAGCTTTCTTT. Supplemented by reference TRBV18 and TRBJ1-1, the full variable domain reads NAGVMQNPRHLVRRRGQEARLRCSPMKGHSHVYWYRQLPEEGLKFMVYLQKENIIDESGMPKERFSAEFPKEGPSILRIQQVVRGDSAAYFCASSYGDSGSTEAFFGQGTRLTVV.

The chain combines TRBV14 with TRBJ2-1, with TRBD2 identical over 8 bases. This CDR3 spans 15 amino acids. The germline V gene encodes CDR1 SGHDN and CDR2 FVKESK. Trimming removed 3 bases from V and 5 bases from J; junction bases left unmatched: 6. The CDR3 sequence is CASSQASGGNNEQFF. The CDR3 nucleotides read TGTGCCAGCAGCCAGGCCAGCGGGGGTAACAATGAGCAGTTCTTC.

V usage is TRBV5-1 and J usage is TRBJ2-5; 7 bases fit TRBD2. The V gene end was trimmed by 4 bases and the J gene end by 4 bases; junction bases not matched to a gene: 10. The germline V gene encodes CDR1 SGHRS and CDR2 YFSETQ. This CDR3 is 15 amino acids long. This CDR3 is CASSLRLAEGETQYF. In nucleotides, the CDR3 is TGCGCCAGCAGCCTGAGACTAGCTGAGGGAGAGACCCAGTACTTC.

A note on this clone: This specimen includes other DNA sequences encoding the same CDR3. The chain joins TRBV5-1 to TRBJ1-1; no definite D call. Trimming cost V 2 bases and J 1 base, with 6 bases left between them. The CDR3 loop spans 13 amino acids. CDR1 SGHRS and CDR2 YFSETQ come from the germline V gene. In DNA form, the CDR3 reads TGCGCCAGCAGCTTCTCGGAGAACACTGAAGCTTTCTTT. The encoded protein is CASSFSENTEAFF.

V usage is TRBV5-1 and J usage is TRBJ1-2; D is perhaps TRBD1 (6 bases). Between the trimmed V and J ends, which lost 4 bases and 0 bases, there was a span of 10 bases. The CDR3 sequence is 14 residues long. Germline loops: CDR1 SGHRS, CDR2 YFSETQ. CDR3 coding DNA: TGCGCCAGCAGCCAGGACAGCCCTAACTATGGCTACACCTTC. Translation gives CASSQDSPNYGYTF.

About this clone itself: Other DNA sequences in the sample encode the same CDR3. This chain connects TRBV7-2 to TRBJ2-7; 10 bases align to TRBD2. Trimming cost V 1 base and J 3 bases; bases outside gene matches: 3. Germline V gene data show CDR1 as SGHTA and CDR2 as FQGNSA. The CDR3 contains 15 residues. The CDR3 sequence: CASSLGASGSYEQYF. As DNA, the CDR3 is TGTGCCAGCAGCTTAGGGGCTAGCGGGAGCTACGAGCAGTACTTC.

V gene TRBV7-9 combines with J gene TRBJ1-2; 7 bases are shared with TRBD1. There are 14 residues in the CDR3. V lost 3 bases to trimming and J lost 3 bases; unmatched junction nucleotides: 4. From germline, CDR1 is SEHNR and CDR2 FQNEAQ (reference sequence). This chain's CDR3 is CASSFSRGDYGYTF. The CDR3 DNA reads as TGTGCCAGCAGCTTTAGCAGGGGGGACTATGGCTACACCTTC.

The CDR3 here is CASSPSGTSGRAGEQFF. DNA for the CDR3: TGTGCCAGCAGTCCCTCCGGGACTAGCGGGAGGGCCGGTGAGCAGTTCTTC. This chain uses TRBV27 with TRBJ2-1, with 16 bases matching TRBD2. This CDR3 is built from 17 residues. V gave up 5 bases and J gave up 9 bases; unmatched junction bases: 10. Germline CDR1 and CDR2: MNHEY and SMNVEV (reference sequence).

The chain recombines TRBV27 with TRBJ2-4; 9 bases are shared with TRBD1. Germline values: CDR1 MNHEY, CDR2 SMNVEV (reference sequence). After removal of 2 bases from V and 0 bases from J, the junction contained 26 bases not matched to a gene. The CDR3 runs to 24 residues. In nucleotides, the CDR3 is TGTGCCAGCAGTTTAACGGTGGTAAGTAGGAGGGGACAGGGTTCCGTTCTAGCCAAAAACATTCAGTACTTC. Encoded protein: CASSLTVVSRRGQGSVLAKNIQYF.

The V gene is TRBV9, the J gene TRBJ2-3; possible D gene TRBD1, 5 bases. Germline V CDR1 and CDR2: SGDLS, YYNGEE. The CDR3 sequence is 13 residues long. V was pared by 0 bases and J by 5 bases, with 7 bases between. CDR3 protein: CASSVGREDTQYF. The CDR3 DNA sequence: TGTGCCAGCAGCGTAGGCAGGGAAGATACGCAGTATTTT.

The chain couples TRBV6-5 to TRBJ1-6, with 9 bases matching TRBD1. V gave up 6 bases and J gave up 7 bases; unmatched junction bases: 1. Germline V gene lookup returns CDR1 MNHEY and CDR2 SVGAGI. This CDR3 comprises 13 residues. CDR3 sequence reads: CASRTGGNSPLHF. The CDR3 bases are TGTGCCAGCAGGACAGGGGGGAATTCACCCCTCCACTTT.

The J gene is TRBJ2-7, the V gene TRBV4-1, with a possible D match to TRBD1 (6 bases). V lost 6 bases, J lost 0 bases, and 15 bases lay in between. Germline-derived CDR1 and CDR2 are MGHRA and YSYEKL. The CDR3 runs to 15 residues. In DNA, the CDR3 is TGCGCCAGCAGACCACTTGGACAGACCTCCTACGAGCAGTACTTC. Its translation: CASRPLGQTSYEQYF.

This clone was seen only once. The genes are TRBV5-1 and TRBJ2-3; D possibly corresponds to TRBD1 (6 bases). V was shortened by 4 bases and J by 4 bases, with 10 bases between the two germline ends. CDR3 size: 13 residues. CDR1 and CDR2 from the germline V gene are SGHRS and YFSETQ. The CDR3 here is CASSVGAADTQYF. Here the CDR3 DNA reads TGCGCCAGCAGCGTGGGGGCGGCAGATACGCAGTATTTT.

About this clone itself: This sample includes further DNA sequences coding for the same CDR3. V usage is TRBV5-1 and J usage is TRBJ2-5; either TRBD1 or TRBD2 may supply D (6 bases each). V was pared by 2 bases and J by 1 base, with 9 bases between. Germline V gene lookup returns CDR1 SGHRS and CDR2 YFSETQ. This CDR3 contains 14 residues. CDR3 amino acids: CASSLSGAQETQYF. For the CDR3, the DNA is TGCGCCAGCAGCTTATCGGGGGCCCAAGAGACCCAGTACTTC.

This rearrangement joins TRBV7-8 to TRBJ1-5; D unresolved. Trimming took off 1 base at V and 7 bases at J, with 11 bases between the two ends. Germline V gives CDR1 SGHVS, CDR2 FQNEAQ. The CDR3 is 14 residues long. CDR3 amino acids: CASSLVGKGQPQHF. CDR3 bases: TGTGCCAGCAGCTTAGTCGGGAAGGGCCAGCCCCAGCATTTT.

The CDR3, as DNA: TGTGCCAGCAGTCCATCATCTCCACACAATGAGCAGTTCTTC. It codes for CASSPSSPHNEQFF. This chain uses TRBV6-5 with TRBJ2-1; D is undetermined. Germline CDR1 and CDR2: MNHEY and SVGAGI. Between the trimmed V and J ends, which lost 5 bases and 5 bases, there was a span of 13 bases. The CDR3 runs to 14 residues.

This chain uses TRBV7-9 with TRBJ2-1, with unresolved D. The length of the CDR3 is 12 residues. Per germline, CDR1 SEHNR and CDR2 FQNEAQ (reference sequence). V lost 0 bases, J lost 10 bases, and 7 bases lay in between. Here the CDR3 DNA reads TGTGCCAGCAGCTTAGCGACCGAAGAGCAGTTCTTC. This encodes CASSLATEEQFF. The full variable domain, in which reference TRBV7-9 and TRBJ2-1 provide the parts outside the CDR3, is DTGVSQNPRHKITKRGQNVTFRCDPISEHNRLYWYRQTLGQGPEFLTYFQNEAQLEKSRLLSDRFSAERPKGSFSTLEIQRTEQGDSAMYLCASSLATEEQFFGPGTRLTVL.

The rearrangement uses TRBV11-2 and TRBJ1-1; a weak D match, TRBD1 (6 bases). Germline CDR1 and CDR2: SGHAT and FQNNGV. The V gene lost 1 base and the J gene lost 4 bases, with 13 bases spanning the gap. The CDR3 loop spans 15 amino acids. The CDR3 loop is CASSLVPGAGTEAFF. As DNA, the CDR3 is TGTGCCAGCAGCTTAGTACCGGGGGCTGGCACTGAAGCTTTCTTT.

The rearrangement joins TRBV30 to TRBJ1-4; D is possibly TRBD1 (5 bases). Germline V gives CDR1 GTSNPN, CDR2 SVGIG (reference sequence). CDR3 length: 15 residues. V was clipped by 0 bases and J by 6 bases, with 14 bases between them. CDR3 loop: CAWSVPTIRDEKLFF. In DNA form, the CDR3 reads TGTGCCTGGAGTGTACCGACTATCAGGGATGAAAAACTGTTTTTT.

A single count supports this clone. This chain links TRBV18 with TRBJ2-7; no firm D call. Per germline, CDR1 KGHSH and CDR2 LQKENI. Trimming took off 4 bases at V and 4 bases at J, with 8 bases between the two ends. There are 12 residues in the CDR3. Here the CDR3 DNA reads TGTGCCAGCTCACTGGCTCTTTACGAGCAGTACTTC. Translation: CASSLALYEQYF.

The rearrangement links TRBV6-1 to TRBJ1-3; D gene uncertain. V dropped 7 bases and J dropped 4 bases, with 14 bases sitting between them. Germline loops: CDR1 MNHNS, CDR2 SASEGT. There are 14 residues in the CDR3. CDR3 DNA sequence: TGTGCCAGCACCGAACTGTTTTCAGGAAACACCATATATTTT. It specifies CASTELFSGNTIYF.

The chain uses TRBV7-8 and TRBJ2-3; 11 bases align to TRBD2. CDR3 length: 19 amino acids. Germline V gene data show CDR1 as SGHVS and CDR2 as FQNEAQ. Losses at the gene ends were 3 bases for V and 3 bases for J; bases not matched to a gene: 14. CDR3 nucleotide sequence: TGTGCCAGCAGCTTTGCGAGGACTAGCGGGCGGAGAGTGACAGATACGCAGTATTTT. Translation gives CASSFARTSGRRVTDTQYF.

The genes are TRBV6-1 and TRBJ1-1, with D possibly matching TRBD1 (5 bases). Trimming took off 5 bases at V and 5 bases at J, with 15 bases between the two ends. The CDR3 sequence is 14 residues long. In germline, CDR1 is MNHNS, CDR2 SASEGT. This CDR3 reads CASSSGTERTEAFF. In DNA form, the CDR3 reads TGTGCCAGCAGTTCCGGGACTGAGAGGACTGAAGCTTTCTTT.

CDR3 region: CASSQRQDYGYTF. The CDR3 region has the DNA TGTGCCAGCAGCCAGAGACAGGACTATGGCTACACCTTC. This chain links TRBV7-9 with TRBJ1-2, with D maybe TRBD1 (6 bases). Per the germline V gene, CDR1 is SEHNR and CDR2 is FQNEAQ (reference sequence). Trimming stripped 5 bases from V and 3 bases from J, with 10 bases between. The CDR3 is 13 residues long.